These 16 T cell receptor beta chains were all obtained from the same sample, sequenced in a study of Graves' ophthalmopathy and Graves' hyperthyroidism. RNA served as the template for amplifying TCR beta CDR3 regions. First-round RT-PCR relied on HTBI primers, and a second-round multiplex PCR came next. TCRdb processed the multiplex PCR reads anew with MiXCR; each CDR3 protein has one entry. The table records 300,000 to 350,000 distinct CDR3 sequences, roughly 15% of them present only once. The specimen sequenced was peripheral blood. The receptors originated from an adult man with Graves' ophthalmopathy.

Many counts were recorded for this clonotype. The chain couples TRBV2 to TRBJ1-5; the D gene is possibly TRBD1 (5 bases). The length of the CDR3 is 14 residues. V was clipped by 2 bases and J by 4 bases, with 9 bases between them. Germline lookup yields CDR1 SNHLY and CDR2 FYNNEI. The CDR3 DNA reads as TGTGCCAGCAGTGAAATGTGGGGGAATCAGCCCCAGCATTTT. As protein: CASSEMWGNQPQHF.

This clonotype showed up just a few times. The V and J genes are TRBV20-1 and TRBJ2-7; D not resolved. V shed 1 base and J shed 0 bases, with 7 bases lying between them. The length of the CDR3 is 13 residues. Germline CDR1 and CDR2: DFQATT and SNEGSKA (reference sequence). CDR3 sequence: CSARAGDSYEQYF. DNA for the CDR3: TGCAGTGCTAGAGCCGGTGACTCCTACGAGCAGTACTTC.

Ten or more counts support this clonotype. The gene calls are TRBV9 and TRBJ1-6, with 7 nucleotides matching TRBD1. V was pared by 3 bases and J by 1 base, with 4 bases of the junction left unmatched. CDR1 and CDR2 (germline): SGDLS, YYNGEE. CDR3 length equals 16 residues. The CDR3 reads CASSATTGSYNSPLHF. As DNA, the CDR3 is TGTGCCAGCAGCGCTACGACAGGGTCCTATAATTCACCCCTCCACTTT.

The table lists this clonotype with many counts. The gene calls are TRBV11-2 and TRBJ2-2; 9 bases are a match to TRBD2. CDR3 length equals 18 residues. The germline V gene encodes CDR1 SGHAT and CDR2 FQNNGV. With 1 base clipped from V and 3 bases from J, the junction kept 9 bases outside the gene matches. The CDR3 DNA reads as TGTGCCAGCAGCTTAGTACTCCGGCTAGCGGGGCACACCGGGGAGCTGTTTTTT. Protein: CASSLVLRLAGHTGELFF.

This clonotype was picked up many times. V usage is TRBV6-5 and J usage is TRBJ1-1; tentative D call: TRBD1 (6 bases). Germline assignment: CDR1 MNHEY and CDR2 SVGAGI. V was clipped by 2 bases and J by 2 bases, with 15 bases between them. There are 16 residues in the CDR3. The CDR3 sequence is CASSYLGGAINTEAFF. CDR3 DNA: TGTGCCAGCAGTTACCTGGGGGGCGCTATTAACACTGAAGCTTTCTTT.

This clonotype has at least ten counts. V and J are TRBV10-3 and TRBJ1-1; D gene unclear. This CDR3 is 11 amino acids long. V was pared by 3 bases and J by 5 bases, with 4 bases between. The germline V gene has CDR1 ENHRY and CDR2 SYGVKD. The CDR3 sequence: CAISDFTEAFF. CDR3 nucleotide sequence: TGTGCCATCAGTGATTTTACTGAAGCTTTCTTT.

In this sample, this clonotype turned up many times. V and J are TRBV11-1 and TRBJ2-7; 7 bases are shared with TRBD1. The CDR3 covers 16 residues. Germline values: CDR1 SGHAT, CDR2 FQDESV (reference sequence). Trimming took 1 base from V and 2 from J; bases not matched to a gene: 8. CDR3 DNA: TGTGCCAGCAGCTTAGGGGCCGGGACAGCTACCTACGAGCAGTACTTC. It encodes CASSLGAGTATYEQYF.

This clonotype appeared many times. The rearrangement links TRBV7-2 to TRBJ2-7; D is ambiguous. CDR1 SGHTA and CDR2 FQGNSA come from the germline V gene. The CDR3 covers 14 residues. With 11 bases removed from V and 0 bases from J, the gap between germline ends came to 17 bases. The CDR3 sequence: CACSVALGSYEQYF. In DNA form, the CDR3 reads TGTGCCTGTTCCGTTGCGCTTGGCTCCTACGAGCAGTACTTC.

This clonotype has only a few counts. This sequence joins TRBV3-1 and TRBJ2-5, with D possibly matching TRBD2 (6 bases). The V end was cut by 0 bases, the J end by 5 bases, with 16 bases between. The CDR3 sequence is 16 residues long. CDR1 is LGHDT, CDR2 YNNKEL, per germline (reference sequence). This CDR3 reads CASSQDHRGLSETQYF. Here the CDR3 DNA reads TGTGCCAGCAGCCAAGATCATCGGGGACTGAGTGAGACCCAGTACTTC.

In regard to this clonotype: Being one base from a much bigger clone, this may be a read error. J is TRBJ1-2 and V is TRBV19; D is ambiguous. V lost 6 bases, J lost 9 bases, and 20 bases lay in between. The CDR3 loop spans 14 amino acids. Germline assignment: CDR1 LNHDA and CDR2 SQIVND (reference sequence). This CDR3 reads CASSRRQAGISYTF. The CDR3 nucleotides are TGTGCCAGTAGCCGAAGGCAGGCCGGGATTAGCTACACCTTC.

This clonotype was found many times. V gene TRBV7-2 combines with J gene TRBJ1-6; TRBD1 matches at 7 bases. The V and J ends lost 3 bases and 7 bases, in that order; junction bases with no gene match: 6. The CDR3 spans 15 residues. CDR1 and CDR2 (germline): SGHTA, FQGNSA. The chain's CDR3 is CASSFRDSTNSPLHF. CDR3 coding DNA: TGTGCCAGCAGCTTTAGGGACAGCACCAATTCACCCCTCCACTTT.

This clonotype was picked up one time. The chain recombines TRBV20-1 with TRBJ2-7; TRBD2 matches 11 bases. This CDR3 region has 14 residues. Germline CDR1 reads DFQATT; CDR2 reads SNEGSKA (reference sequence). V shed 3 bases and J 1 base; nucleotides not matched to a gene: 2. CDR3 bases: TGCAGTGCTAGGGGACTAGCGGCTTCCTACGAGCAGTACTTC. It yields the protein CSARGLAASYEQYF.

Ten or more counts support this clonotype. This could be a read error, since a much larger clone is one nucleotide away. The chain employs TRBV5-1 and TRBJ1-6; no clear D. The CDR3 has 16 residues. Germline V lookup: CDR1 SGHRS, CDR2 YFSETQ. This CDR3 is CASSLDQSSYNSPPHF. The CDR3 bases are TGCGCCAGCAGCTTGGACCAAAGCTCCTATAATTCACCCCCCCACTTT.

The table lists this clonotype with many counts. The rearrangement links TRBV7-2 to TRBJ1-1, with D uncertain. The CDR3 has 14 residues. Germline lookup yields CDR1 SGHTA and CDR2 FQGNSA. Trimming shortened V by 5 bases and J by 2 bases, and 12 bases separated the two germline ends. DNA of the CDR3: TGTGCCAGCAGCGGATGGTCACAAAACACTGAAGCTTTCTTT. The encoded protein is CASSGWSQNTEAFF.

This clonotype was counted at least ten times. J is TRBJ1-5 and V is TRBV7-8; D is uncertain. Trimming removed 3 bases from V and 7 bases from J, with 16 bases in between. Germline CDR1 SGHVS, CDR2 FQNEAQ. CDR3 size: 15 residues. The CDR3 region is CASSLDGPGGQPQHF. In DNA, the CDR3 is TGTGCCAGCAGCTTGGACGGGCCAGGAGGGCAGCCCCAGCATTTT. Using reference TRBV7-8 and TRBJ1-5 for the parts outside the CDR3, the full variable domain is GAGVSQSPRYKVAKRGQDVALRCDPISGHVSLFWYQQALGQGPEFLTYFQNEAQLDKSGLPSDRFFAERPEGSVSTLKIQRTQQEDSAVYLCASSLDGPGGQPQHFGDGTRLSIL.

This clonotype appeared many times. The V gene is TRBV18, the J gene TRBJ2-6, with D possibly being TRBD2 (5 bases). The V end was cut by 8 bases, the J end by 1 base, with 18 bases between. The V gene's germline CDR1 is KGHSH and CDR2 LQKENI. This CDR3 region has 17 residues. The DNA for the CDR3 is TGTGCCAGCCAGGAATGGACTGGAAAGTCTGGGGCCAACGTCCTGACTTTC. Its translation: CASQEWTGKSGANVLTF.